The clone carrying this T cell receptor beta chain ranks as medium-sized. Its target is not known. The entry originates in a study of CD8+CD57+ T cells in acquired aplastic anemia. Investigators profiled TCR beta VDJ and CDR3 from genomic DNA template. TCRdb processed the reads anew with MiXCR; each CDR3 protein has one entry. This sample has 35,000 to 45,000 distinct CDR3 sequences, with around 63% found just once. The V and J ends lost 2 bases and 8 bases respectively, with 13 bases between them. This CDR3 has 13 amino acids. CDR1 SGDLS and CDR2 YYNGEE come from the germline V gene. Regarding the study as a whole: About 29 shared CD8+ CDR3s appeared highly expressed within patients' immunodominant clones. With respect to CD8+ Simpson's diversity, patients and controls did not differ significantly.

The sequenced sample was sorted CD4+, CD8+, or CD8+CD57+ T cells (not recorded which) from PBMCs. J is TRBJ1-2 and V is TRBV9; tentatively, D is TRBD1 (6 bases). The sequence was obtained from a human donor in good health, serving as a control. In DNA, the CDR3 is TGTGCCAGCAGCGTGGGACAAACGAACGGCTACACCTTC. This sequence encodes CASSVGQTNGYTF.